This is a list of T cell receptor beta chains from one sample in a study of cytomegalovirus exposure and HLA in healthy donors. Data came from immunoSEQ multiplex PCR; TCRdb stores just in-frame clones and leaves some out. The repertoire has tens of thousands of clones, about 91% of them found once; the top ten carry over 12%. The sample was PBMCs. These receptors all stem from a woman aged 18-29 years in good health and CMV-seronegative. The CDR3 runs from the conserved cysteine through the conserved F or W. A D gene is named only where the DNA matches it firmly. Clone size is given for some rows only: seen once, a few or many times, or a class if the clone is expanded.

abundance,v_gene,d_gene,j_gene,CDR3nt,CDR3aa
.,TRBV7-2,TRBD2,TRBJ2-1,TGTGCCAGCAGCGCGACTAGCGGGAGGTTGAATGAGCAGTTCTTC,CASSATSGRLNEQFF
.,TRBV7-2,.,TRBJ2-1,TGTGCCAGCAGCTTAGCCGCAGGCCCAAATCAGCAGTTCTTC,CASSLAAGPNQQFF
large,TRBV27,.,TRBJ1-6,TGTGCCAGCAGTTCACCGACAGAGAATAATTCACCCCTCCACTTT,CASSSPTENNSPLHF
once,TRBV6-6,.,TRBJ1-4,TGTGCCAGCAGTTACCCAGGAAGTGCGGGTGAAAAACTGTTTTTT,CASSYPGSAGEKLFF
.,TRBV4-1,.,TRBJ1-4,TGCGCCAGCAGCCAAGATTGGGGAGTAGGTGAAAAACTGTTTTTT,CASSQDWGVGEKLFF
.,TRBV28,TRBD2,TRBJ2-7,TGTGCCAGCAGTTTGGGACTAGCGTTGTCCTACGAGCAGTACTTC,CASSLGLALSYEQYF
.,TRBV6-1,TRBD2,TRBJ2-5,TGTGCCAGCAGTGAAGAGGAGATAGCGGGAGGGCCCAGAGAGACCCAGTACTTC,CASSEEEIAGGPRETQYF
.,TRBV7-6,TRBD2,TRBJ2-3,TGTGCCAGCAGCTTAGGGGCTAGCGGGGGTTTAAGCACAGATACGCAGTATTTT,CASSLGASGGLSTDTQYF
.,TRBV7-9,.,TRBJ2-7,TGTGCCAGCAGCTCCGGACAGCAGAACTACGAGCAGTACTTC,CASSSGQQNYEQYF
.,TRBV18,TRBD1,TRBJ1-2,TGTGCCAGCTCCCCCGACAGGGACTATGGCTACACCTTC,CASSPDRDYGYTF
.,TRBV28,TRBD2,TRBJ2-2,TGTGCCAGCAGTTACGGACTAGCGGGAGCTGGTGGCGGGGAGCTGTTTTTT,CASSYGLAGAGGGELFF
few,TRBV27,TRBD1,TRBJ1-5,TGTGCCAGCAGTGGGGGACAGCTTTATAGCAATCAGCCCCAGCATTTT,CASSGGQLYSNQPQHF
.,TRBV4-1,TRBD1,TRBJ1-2,TGCGCCAGCAGCCAAGCCGCGGACAGGGACTATGGCTACACCTTC,CASSQAADRDYGYTF
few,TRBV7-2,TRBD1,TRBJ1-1,TGTGCCAGCAGCTCTGGACAGGCGAACACTGAAGCTTTCTTT,CASSSGQANTEAFF
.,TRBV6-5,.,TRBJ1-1,TGTGCCAGCAGTCTACAGGGGAACACTGAAGCTTTCTTT,CASSLQGNTEAFF
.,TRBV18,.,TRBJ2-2,TGTGCCAGCTCACCACCGGGACTGATCCTTAACGCCGGGGAGCTGTTTTTT,CASSPPGLILNAGELFF
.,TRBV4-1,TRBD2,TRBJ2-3,TGCGCCAGCAGCCAAGGTGCGGGACTAGCGGGGGGAGATACGCAGTATTTT,CASSQGAGLAGGDTQYF
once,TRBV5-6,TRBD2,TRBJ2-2,TGTGCCAGCAGCGTGGGACTAGCCAACACCGGGGAGCTGTTTTTT,CASSVGLANTGELFF
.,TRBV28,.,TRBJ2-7,TGTGCCAGCAAGGAGGGCGGTGGTGGGGAGCAGTACTTC,CASKEGGGGEQYF
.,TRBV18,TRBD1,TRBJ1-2,TGTGCCAGCTCACCGGACAGGACTTACTATGGGGGCACCTTC,CASSPDRTYYGGTF
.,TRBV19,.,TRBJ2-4,TGTGCCAGTAATTTGCAGGGGGCCAAAAACATTCAGTACTTC,CASNLQGAKNIQYF
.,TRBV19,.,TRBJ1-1,TGTGCCAGTAGTCCCCGACAGGAAACGGGCACTGAAGCTTTCTTT,CASSPRQETGTEAFF
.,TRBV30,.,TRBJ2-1,TGTGCCTGGAGTGGGGGCGGATCCTACAATGAGCAGTTCTTC,CAWSGGGSYNEQFF
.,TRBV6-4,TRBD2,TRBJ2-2,TGTGCCAGCAGCGACGGGGGGGCTCTGGCGGTCGGGGAGCTGTTTTTT,CASSDGGALAVGELFF
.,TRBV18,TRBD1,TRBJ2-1,TGTGCCAGCTCACCACCGGGACAGGGCAATGAGCAGTTCTTC,CASSPPGQGNEQFF